Below are 18 T cell receptor beta chains sequenced from a single sample in a study of long-term antiretroviral therapy in people with HIV. Survey-level resolution applied to immunoSEQ assay v3.0. The data were produced by immunoSEQ multiplex PCR, yet TCRdb's version contains in-frame clones alone and is incomplete. The sample shows approximately 35,000 clones, over 70% of them seen only once. Source: unsorted PBMCs, taken 3.1 years after starting antiretroviral therapy. These receptors originate from a woman aged 50 to 60 with HIV.

The chain combines TRBV30 with TRBJ2-2, with D possibly matching TRBD1 (5 bases). Germline V gene sequence: CDR1 GTSNPN, CDR2 SVGIG (reference sequence). This CDR3 spans 14 amino acids. Trimming left V 4 bases short and J 3 bases short, with 12 bases between. This CDR3 is CAWTLGADTGELFF. The CDR3 nucleotides are TGTGCCTGGACCCTAGGGGCTGACACCGGGGAGCTGTTTTTT.

The V call is TRBV29-1, the J call TRBJ2-5, with 9 positions matching TRBD2. V dropped 5 bases and J dropped 1; count of bases not matched to a gene: 5. Germline V gene sequence: CDR1 SQVTM, CDR2 ANQGSEA. This CDR3 has 14 residues. CDR3 DNA sequence: TGCAGCGTTTTAGCGGGGGCCCTCCAAGAGACCCAGTACTTC. Its protein product is CSVLAGALQETQYF.

The chain combines TRBV18 with TRBJ2-3; possibly TRBD2 for D (6 bases). Trimming removed 3 bases at V and 2 bases at J, with 12 bases between. The CDR3 length is 15 residues. Germline CDR1 is KGHSH and CDR2 is LQKENI. CDR3 residues: CASSPLSGNTDTQYF. The DNA for the CDR3 is TGTGCCAGCTCACCCCTTAGCGGAAACACAGATACGCAGTATTTT.

CDR3 sequence: CSVEVGLAGTFMGTDTQYF. The DNA of the CDR3 is TGCAGCGTTGAAGTCGGACTAGCGGGGACCTTTATGGGCACAGATACGCAGTATTTT. The chain recombines TRBV29-1 with TRBJ2-3, with TRBD2 matching 12 bases. The J segment lost 1 base and the V segment lost 1 base, leaving 12 bases of the junction unmatched. The CDR3 has 19 residues. Germline loops: CDR1 SQVTM, CDR2 ANQGSEA.

This clone was counted only a few times. The chain combines TRBV14 with TRBJ1-6; TRBD1 aligns across 8 bases. Germline V CDR1 and CDR2: SGHDN, FVKESK. V gave up 4 bases and J gave up 7 bases; unmatched junction bases: 12. The CDR3 loop spans 17 amino acids. CDR3 nucleotides: TGTGCCAGCAGCCCCAGACAGGGGTCTCTCTCCAATTCACCCCTCCACTTT. Its translation: CASSPRQGSLSNSPLHF.

This clone has just one count. V is TRBV6-6 and J is TRBJ2-1; TRBD2 aligns across 9 bases. V shed 2 bases, J shed 3 bases, and the junction held 2 bases outside the gene matches. The CDR3 length is 15 residues. Germline values: CDR1 MNHNY, CDR2 SVGAGI (reference sequence). The CDR3: CASSYGGGDYNEQFF. The CDR3 DNA follows: TGTGCCAGCAGTTACGGCGGGGGGGACTACAATGAGCAGTTCTTC.

The gene calls are TRBV19 and TRBJ2-2, with 9 nucleotides matching TRBD2. Germline V gene data show CDR1 as LNHDA and CDR2 as SQIVND (reference sequence). V gave up 5 bases and J gave up 4 bases; unmatched junction bases: 8. This CDR3 is built from 16 residues. The CDR3 nucleotides read TGTGCCAGTAGTGGCGGGGGGGGTTCTCTCACCGGGGAGCTGTTTTTT. Amino acids: CASSGGGGSLTGELFF.

This clone appeared once. The J gene is TRBJ1-1, the V gene TRBV7-3; TRBD1 might be the D (5 bases). In germline, CDR1 is SGHTA, CDR2 FQGTGA. This CDR3 is 14 amino acids long. Trimming took off 5 bases at V and 1 base at J, with 11 bases between the two ends. In DNA form, the CDR3 reads TGTGCCAGCAGCGCAGGACACTCGAACACTGAAGCTTTCTTT. This encodes CASSAGHSNTEAFF.

This clone appeared a few times. V usage is TRBV10-1 and J usage is TRBJ1-4, with D hard to call. Germline V CDR1 and CDR2: WNHNN, SYGVQD (reference sequence). The CDR3 runs 13 residues. Trimming removed 6 bases at V and 8 bases at J, with 13 bases between. The CDR3 DNA follows: TGCGCCAGCAGCAACGGGCCGGGCGAAAAACTGTTTTTT. This gives the protein CASSNGPGEKLFF.

The chain recombines TRBV7-9 with TRBJ2-5; D is uncertain. V was shortened by 1 base and J by 4 bases, with 13 bases between the two germline ends. This CDR3 has 15 amino acids. Germline lookup yields CDR1 SEHNR and CDR2 FQNEAQ (reference sequence). Here the CDR3 reads CASSLGQITRETQYF. Written as DNA, the CDR3 is TGTGCCAGCAGCTTAGGCCAGATCACAAGAGAGACCCAGTACTTC. The full variable domain, in which reference TRBV7-9 and TRBJ2-5 provide the parts outside the CDR3, is DTGVSQNPRHKITKRGQNVTFRCDPISEHNRLYWYRQTLGQGPEFLTYFQNEAQLEKSRLLSDRFSAERPKGSFSTLEIQRTEQGDSAMYLCASSLGQITRETQYFGPGTRLLVL.

DNA of the CDR3: TGTGCCAGCAGCCTTCGGAGACAGGCAGGAGGATATGAGCAGTTCTTC. It encodes CASSLRRQAGGYEQFF. The gene calls are TRBV7-6 and TRBJ2-1; weak D call: TRBD1 (6 bases). The V gene lost 5 bases and the J gene lost 8 bases, with 22 bases spanning the gap. CDR1 is SGHVS, CDR2 FNYEAQ, per germline. This CDR3 is 16 amino acids long.

V is TRBV6-6 and J is TRBJ2-5; perhaps TRBD2 as D (6 bases). CDR3 length: 15 amino acids. The ends were cut back, 2 bases at V and 5 bases at J, with 15 bases in the middle. CDR1 and CDR2 from the germline V gene are MNHNY and SVGAGI (reference sequence). CDR3 sequence reads: CASSYPQSGRETQYF. In DNA form, the CDR3 reads TGTGCCAGCAGTTACCCCCAAAGCGGGCGGGAGACCCAGTACTTC.

This CDR3 is CASGLGTPNTGELFF. The CDR3 coding sequence is TGTGCTAGTGGTCTCGGGACTCCGAACACCGGGGAGCTGTTTTTT. V gene TRBV12-5 combines with J gene TRBJ2-2; D may be TRBD2 (6 bases). Trimming shortened V by 5 bases and J by 0 bases, and 10 bases separated the two germline ends. Germline V CDR1 and CDR2: LGHNT, FRNRAP. The CDR3 length is 15 residues.

The rearrangement uses TRBV7-9 and TRBJ2-3, with D unclear. Germline V gene sequence: CDR1 SEHNR, CDR2 FQNEAQ (reference sequence). The V and J ends lost 3 bases and 2 bases respectively, with 6 bases between them. CDR3 length equals 13 residues. CDR3 loop: CASSFGITDTQYF. CDR3 in DNA: TGTGCCAGCAGCTTCGGAATCACAGATACGCAGTATTTT.

The CDR3 region is CASSLALVDEQYV. The CDR3 nucleotides are TGTGCCAGCAGCTTAGCGCTGGTGGACGAGCAGTACGTC. The genes are TRBV7-8 and TRBJ2-7, with D uncertain. This CDR3 is built from 13 residues. In germline, CDR1 is SGHVS, CDR2 FQNEAQ. V dropped 0 bases and J dropped 5 bases, with 8 bases sitting between them.

J is TRBJ2-6 and V is TRBV30; unclear D gene. The germline V and J ends were trimmed by 1 base and 2 bases, with 15 bases remaining between them. The CDR3 runs to 17 residues. Germline V CDR1 and CDR2: GTSNPN, SVGIG (reference sequence). CDR3 DNA: TGTGCCTGGAGTGCTCAGGTATTAAATACTGGGGCCAACGTCCTGACTTTC. Protein product: CAWSAQVLNTGANVLTF. The full variable domain, in which reference TRBV30 and TRBJ2-6 provide the parts outside the CDR3, is SQTIHQWPATLVQPVGSPLSLECTVEGTSNPNLYWYRQAAGRGLQLLFYSVGIGQISSEVPQNLSASRPQDRQFILSSKKLLLSDSGFYLCAWSAQVLNTGANVLTFGAGSRLTVL.

The chain links TRBV7-7 to TRBJ2-1, with D possibly called TRBD1 or TRBD2 (5 bases each). CDR3 length equals 14 residues. V was trimmed by 2 bases and J by 10 bases, leaving 15 bases between them. Germline V gives CDR1 SSHAT, CDR2 FNYEAQ (reference sequence). The CDR3 DNA is TGTGCCAGCAGCTTATTCGGGACCTCGGGGGAGCAGTTCTTC. Its protein is CASSLFGTSGEQFF.

This clone came up a few times. This sequence joins TRBV27 and TRBJ1-5; D may be TRBD1 (6 bases). The CDR3 length is 13 residues. CDR1 MNHEY and CDR2 SMNVEV come from the germline V gene (reference sequence). The V and J ends lost 1 base and 8 bases respectively, with 9 bases between them. CDR3 sequence reads: CASSLLGAEPQHF. CDR3 DNA: TGTGCCAGCAGTTTATTGGGGGCTGAGCCCCAGCATTTT.